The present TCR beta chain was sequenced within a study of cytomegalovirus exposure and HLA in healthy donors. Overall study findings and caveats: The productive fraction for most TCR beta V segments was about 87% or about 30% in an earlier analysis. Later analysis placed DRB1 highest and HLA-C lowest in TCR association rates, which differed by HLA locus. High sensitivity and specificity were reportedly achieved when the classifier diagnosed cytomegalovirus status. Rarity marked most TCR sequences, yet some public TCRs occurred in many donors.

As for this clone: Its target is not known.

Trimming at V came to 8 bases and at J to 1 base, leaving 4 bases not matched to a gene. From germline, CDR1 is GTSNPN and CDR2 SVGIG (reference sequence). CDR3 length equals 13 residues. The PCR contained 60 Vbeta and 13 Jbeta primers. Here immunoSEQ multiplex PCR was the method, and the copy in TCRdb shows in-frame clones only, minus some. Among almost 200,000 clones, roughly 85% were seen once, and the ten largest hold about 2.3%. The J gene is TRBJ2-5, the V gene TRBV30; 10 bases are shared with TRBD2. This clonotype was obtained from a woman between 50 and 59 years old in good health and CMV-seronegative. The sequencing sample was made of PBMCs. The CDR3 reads CAARTSGQETQYF. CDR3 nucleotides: TGTGCCGCACGGACTAGCGGCCAAGAGACCCAGTACTTC.